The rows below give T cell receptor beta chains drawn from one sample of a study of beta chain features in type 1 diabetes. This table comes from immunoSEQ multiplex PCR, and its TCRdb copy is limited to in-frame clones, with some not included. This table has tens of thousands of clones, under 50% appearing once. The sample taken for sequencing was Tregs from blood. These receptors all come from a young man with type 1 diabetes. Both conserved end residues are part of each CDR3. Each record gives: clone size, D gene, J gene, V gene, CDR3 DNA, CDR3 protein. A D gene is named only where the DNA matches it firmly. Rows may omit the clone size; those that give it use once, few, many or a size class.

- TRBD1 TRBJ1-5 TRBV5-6 TGTGCCAGCAGCTTCAGCGTCGGACAGGGGGTTAATCAGCCCCAGCATTTT CASSFSVGQGVNQPQHF
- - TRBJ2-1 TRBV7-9 TGTGCCAGCAACACACTAGGTTTGGTTGAGCAGTTCTTC CASNTLGLVEQFF
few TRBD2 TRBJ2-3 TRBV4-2 TGTGCCAGCAGCCAAGTGAGTGGCGGGAGTAGGATAGATACGCAGTATTTT CASSQVSGGSRIDTQYF
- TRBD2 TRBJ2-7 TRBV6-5 TGTGCCAGCAGTGGGAGGGGATCTCTTTTCTACGAGCAGTACTTC CASSGRGSLFYEQYF
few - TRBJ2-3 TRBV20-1 TGCAGTGCCGGGGAGGTAGATACGCAGTATTTT CSAGEVDTQYF
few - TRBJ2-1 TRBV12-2 TGTGCAAGTCGCTCCAGACAGGGTGGGAACAATGAGCAGTTCTTC CASRSRQGGNNEQFF
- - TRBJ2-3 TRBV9 TGTGCCAGCAGCGTAGGGACTGTAGGGACAGATACGCAGTATTTT CASSVGTVGTDTQYF
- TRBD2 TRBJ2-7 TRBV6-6 TGTGCCAGCAGTACCGGGACTAGCTACGAGCAGTACTTC CASSTGTSYEQYF
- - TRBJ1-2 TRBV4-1 TGCGCCAGCAGCCAAGATCACCAGTCTGGCTACACCTTC CASSQDHQSGYTF
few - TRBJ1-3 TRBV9 TGTGCCAGCAGCGAATCCTTCAGCGCCCTTGGAAACACCATATATTTT CASSESFSALGNTIYF
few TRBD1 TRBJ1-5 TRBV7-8 TGTGCCAGCAGCTTAGGGGTACAGGGGGCGCAGCCCCAGCATTTT CASSLGVQGAQPQHF
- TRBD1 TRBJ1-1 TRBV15 TGTGCCACCAGCCGCCGGGACAGCCCGAACACTGAAGCTTTCTTT CATSRRDSPNTEAFF
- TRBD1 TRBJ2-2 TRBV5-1 TGCGCCAGCAGAGTTCAGGGGGCGGCCACCGGGGAGCTGTTTTTT CASRVQGAATGELFF
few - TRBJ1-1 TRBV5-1 TGCGCCAGCAGTTCACAGGGGAACACTGAAGCTTTCTTT CASSSQGNTEAFF
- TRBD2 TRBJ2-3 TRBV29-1 TGCAGCCCCAGGTTAGCGGGGGCAGATACGCAGTATTTT CSPRLAGADTQYF
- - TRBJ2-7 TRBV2 TGTGCCAGCAGTCGGCAGGCCTACGAGCAGTACTTC CASSRQAYEQYF
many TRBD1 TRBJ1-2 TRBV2 TGTGCCAGCAGCTGGACAGGGGAAGGCTACACCTTC CASSWTGEGYTF
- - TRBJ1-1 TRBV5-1 TGCGCCAGCAGCTTGGCCTCAGGGGCAGGGACTGAAGCTTTCTTT CASSLASGAGTEAFF
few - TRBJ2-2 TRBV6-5 TGTGCCAGCACCGTTCGGGGTGTCGGGGAGCTGTTTTTT CASTVRGVGELFF
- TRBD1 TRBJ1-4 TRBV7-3 TGTGCCAGCAGCTTAAAGGGCAGGGGGAATGAAAAACTGTTTTTT CASSLKGRGNEKLFF
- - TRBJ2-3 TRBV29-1 TGCAGCGCGACTGGGGGCGCGGGCACAGATACGCAGTATTTT CSATGGAGTDTQYF
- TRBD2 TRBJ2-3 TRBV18 TGTGCCAGCTCACCACCGGGACTAGCGGCAGATACGCAGTATTTT CASSPPGLAADTQYF
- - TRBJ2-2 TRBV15 TGTGCCACCAGCAGGGGTAGCAACACCGGGGAGCTGTTTTTT CATSRGSNTGELFF
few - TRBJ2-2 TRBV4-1 TGCGCCAGCAGCCAAGATACGGCCACCCCGTCGCGGACCGGGGAGCTGTTTTTT CASSQDTATPSRTGELFF
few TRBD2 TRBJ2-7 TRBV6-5 TGTGCCAGCAGTTCCCTCGGCCCCGGGAGGCGGGAGCAGTACTTC CASSSLGPGRREQYF
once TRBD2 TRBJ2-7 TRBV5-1 TGCGCCAGCAGCTTTCTAGCGGGACCTTCCTACGAGCAGTACTTC CASSFLAGPSYEQYF
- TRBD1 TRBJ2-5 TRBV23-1 TGCGCCAGCAGTCGAGGGACAGGGGGCTGTCGAGAGACCCAGTACTTC CASSRGTGGCRETQYF
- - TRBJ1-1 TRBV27 TGTGCCAGCAGTTTTCAGCAGGGGAGGGGCACTGAAGCTTTCTTT CASSFQQGRGTEAFF
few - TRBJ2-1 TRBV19 TGTGCCAGTAGAGATCCGGGACACTACAATGAGCAGTTCTTC CASRDPGHYNEQFF
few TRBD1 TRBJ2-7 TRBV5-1 TGCGCCAGCAGCTTGGGGGACAGGGCCTACTCCTACGAGCAGTACTTC CASSLGDRAYSYEQYF
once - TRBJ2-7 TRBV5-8 TGTGCCAGCAGCAGCCGCAGCGGGTCCTACGAGCAGTACTTC CASSSRSGSYEQYF
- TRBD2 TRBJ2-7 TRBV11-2 TGTGCCAGCAGCTTAAGTGGACTAGCGGGGCACTACGAGCAGTACTTC CASSLSGLAGHYEQYF
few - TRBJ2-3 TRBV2 TGTGCCAGCAGTGAAAGGCGGGCCGGGAGTACAGATACGCAGTATTTT CASSERRAGSTDTQYF
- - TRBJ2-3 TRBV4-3 TGCGCCAGCAGCCAAGATCCCCGGGCAGATACGCAGTATTTT CASSQDPRADTQYF
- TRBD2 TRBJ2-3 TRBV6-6 TGTGCCAGCAGTTACTCGGCGGGAGGGGATACGCAGTATTTT CASSYSAGGDTQYF